This is a list of T cell receptor beta chains from one sample in a study of cytomegalovirus exposure and HLA in healthy donors. Profiled with immunoSEQ multiplex PCR; TCRdb holds only in-frame clones, not every one. The table has 100,000 to 150,000 clones, more than 65% seen once. Sequences were obtained from PBMCs. All receptors come from a man aged 18 to 29 in good health and CMV-seropositive. Each CDR3 is given with its conserved first and last residue. The order of the fields is D gene, clone size, V gene, J gene, CDR3 length, CDR3 DNA, CDR3 protein. D genes are given only for firm matches. Size is stated for part of the rows, as once, few or many counts, or as a class when the clone is expanded.

d_call: -
clone_size: -
v_call: TRBV21-1
j_call: TRBJ2-7
cdr3_length: 17
cdr3_nt: TGTGCCAGCAGCATTCGACAGGGAGAACTCCTTACGGGCGAGCAGTACTTC
cdr3_aa: CASSIRQGELLTGEQYF

d_call: -
clone_size: -
v_call: TRBV30
j_call: TRBJ2-6
cdr3_length: 15
cdr3_nt: TGTGCCTGGAGTGCGGGACTCTCTGGGGCCAACGGCCTGACTTTC
cdr3_aa: CAWSAGLSGANGLTF

d_call: -
clone_size: -
v_call: TRBV6-5
j_call: TRBJ2-7
cdr3_length: 13
cdr3_nt: TGTGCCAGCAGTGAAAGGACTATTTACGAGCAGTACTTC
cdr3_aa: CASSERTIYEQYF

d_call: -
clone_size: once
v_call: TRBV7-6
j_call: TRBJ2-7
cdr3_length: 13
cdr3_nt: TGTGCCAGCAGCTTAGAGGAGTCCTACGAGCAGTACTTC
cdr3_aa: CASSLEESYEQYF

d_call: TRBD2
clone_size: -
v_call: TRBV14
j_call: TRBJ2-5
cdr3_length: 17
cdr3_nt: TGTGCCAGCAGCCAAGGGACTAGCGGTCCGTCCACAGAGACCCAGTACTTC
cdr3_aa: CASSQGTSGPSTETQYF

d_call: TRBD1
clone_size: -
v_call: TRBV28
j_call: TRBJ2-7
cdr3_length: 13
cdr3_nt: TGTGCCAGCAGCACGGACAGGGGTAACGAGCAGTACTTC
cdr3_aa: CASSTDRGNEQYF

d_call: -
clone_size: -
v_call: TRBV19
j_call: TRBJ1-2
cdr3_length: 12
cdr3_nt: TGTGCCAGTAGTCGGGAGGGTCGTGGCTACACCTTC
cdr3_aa: CASSREGRGYTF

d_call: TRBD2
clone_size: -
v_call: TRBV14
j_call: TRBJ2-3
cdr3_length: 17
cdr3_nt: TGTGCCAGCAGCCACCCTAGCGGGAGGTTGGGCACAGATACGCAGTATTTT
cdr3_aa: CASSHPSGRLGTDTQYF

d_call: TRBD2
clone_size: few
v_call: TRBV9
j_call: TRBJ2-1
cdr3_length: 16
cdr3_nt: TGTGCCAGCAGCCCTAGGACTAGCGGGTATCACAATGAGCAGTTCTTC
cdr3_aa: CASSPRTSGYHNEQFF

d_call: TRBD1
clone_size: once
v_call: TRBV6-5
j_call: TRBJ1-2
cdr3_length: 15
cdr3_nt: TGTGCCAGCAGCCCGGACAGGGGGGGTAGCTATGGCTACACCTTC
cdr3_aa: CASSPDRGGSYGYTF

d_call: TRBD2
clone_size: once
v_call: TRBV2
j_call: TRBJ2-3
cdr3_length: 16
cdr3_nt: TGTGCCAGCATGGGACTAGCGGAGAGGAACACAGATACGCAGTATTTT
cdr3_aa: CASMGLAERNTDTQYF

d_call: -
clone_size: -
v_call: TRBV11-3
j_call: TRBJ2-1
cdr3_length: 14
cdr3_nt: TGTGCCAGCAGTATCAGGGAATCCTACAATGAGCAGTTCTTC
cdr3_aa: CASSIRESYNEQFF

d_call: TRBD1
clone_size: -
v_call: TRBV6-1
j_call: TRBJ2-5
cdr3_length: 15
cdr3_nt: TGTGCCAGCAGTGGAGGGACAGCTTGGGGGGAGACCCAGTACTTC
cdr3_aa: CASSGGTAWGETQYF

d_call: -
clone_size: -
v_call: TRBV19
j_call: TRBJ2-7
cdr3_length: 14
cdr3_nt: TGTGCCAGTAGTTGGCAGGCGAAAACCTACGAGCAGTACTTC
cdr3_aa: CASSWQAKTYEQYF

d_call: -
clone_size: few
v_call: TRBV11-1
j_call: TRBJ1-1
cdr3_length: 13
cdr3_nt: TGTGCCAGCAGCTCAACAGTGAACACTGAAGCTTTCTTT
cdr3_aa: CASSSTVNTEAFF

d_call: TRBD2
clone_size: few
v_call: TRBV27
j_call: TRBJ2-3
cdr3_length: 15
cdr3_nt: TGTGCCAGCAGTCCCAGGGGACTAGCGGGAGATACGCAGTATTTT
cdr3_aa: CASSPRGLAGDTQYF

d_call: TRBD1
clone_size: -
v_call: TRBV5-1
j_call: TRBJ2-7
cdr3_length: 16
cdr3_nt: TGCGCCAGCAGCCTGCCTGCGACAGGGGATCGCGACGAGCAGTACTTC
cdr3_aa: CASSLPATGDRDEQYF

d_call: -
clone_size: -
v_call: TRBV6-5
j_call: TRBJ1-1
cdr3_length: 13
cdr3_nt: TGTGCCAGCAGTCGGGACTCGGGAACTGAAGCTTTCTTT
cdr3_aa: CASSRDSGTEAFF

d_call: -
clone_size: -
v_call: TRBV25-1
j_call: TRBJ1-5
cdr3_length: 14
cdr3_nt: TGTGCCAGCAGTGACCGGGGAGTAAGTCAGCCCCAGCATTTT
cdr3_aa: CASSDRGVSQPQHF

d_call: -
clone_size: -
v_call: TRBV18
j_call: TRBJ2-1
cdr3_length: 16
cdr3_nt: TGTGCCAGCTCACCACCAAGCGGCAGCTCCTACAATGAGCAGTTCTTC
cdr3_aa: CASSPPSGSSYNEQFF

d_call: -
clone_size: -
v_call: TRBV5-1
j_call: TRBJ1-1
cdr3_length: 17
cdr3_nt: TGCGCCAGCAGCTTGGAACTTCTTGAGTTCTCTGATACTGAAGCTTTCTTT
cdr3_aa: CASSLELLEFSDTEAFF

d_call: -
clone_size: -
v_call: TRBV15
j_call: TRBJ1-1
cdr3_length: 15
cdr3_nt: TGTGCCACCAGCAGAGTAGGGGAGGTGAACACTGAAGCTTTCTTT
cdr3_aa: CATSRVGEVNTEAFF

d_call: TRBD1
clone_size: few
v_call: TRBV28
j_call: TRBJ1-5
cdr3_length: 17
cdr3_nt: TGTGCCAGCACACAGTCACGACAGGGAGGAGGGGATCAGCCCCAGCATTTT
cdr3_aa: CASTQSRQGGGDQPQHF

d_call: -
clone_size: -
v_call: TRBV27
j_call: TRBJ1-2
cdr3_length: 14
cdr3_nt: TGTGCCAGCAGTTTTGGGGGGGGCGACTATGGCTACACCTTC
cdr3_aa: CASSFGGGDYGYTF

d_call: TRBD2
clone_size: -
v_call: TRBV25-1
j_call: TRBJ2-1
cdr3_length: 16
cdr3_nt: TGTGCCAGCAGTGAACCGGGACTAGCGACCCACAATGAGCAGTTCTTC
cdr3_aa: CASSEPGLATHNEQFF

d_call: -
clone_size: -
v_call: TRBV14
j_call: TRBJ2-6
cdr3_length: 16
cdr3_nt: TGTGCCAGCAGCCAAGCCCCCAACCGCTGGGCCAACGGCCTGACTTTC
cdr3_aa: CASSQAPNRWANGLTF

d_call: -
clone_size: -
v_call: TRBV2
j_call: TRBJ2-3
cdr3_length: 16
cdr3_nt: TGTGCCAGCACCCCCAATTTGGGGCCCCACACAGATACGCAGTATTTT
cdr3_aa: CASTPNLGPHTDTQYF

d_call: -
clone_size: -
v_call: TRBV9
j_call: TRBJ2-1
cdr3_length: 14
cdr3_nt: TGTGCCAGCAGCGGAGGGTTCGGGATCAATGAGCAGTTCTTC
cdr3_aa: CASSGGFGINEQFF

d_call: -
clone_size: -
v_call: TRBV4-1
j_call: TRBJ2-7
cdr3_length: 17
cdr3_nt: TGCGCCAGCAGCCAAGAAGTAGCACAGGGATTCGACTACGAGCAGTACTTC
cdr3_aa: CASSQEVAQGFDYEQYF

d_call: -
clone_size: -
v_call: TRBV5-1
j_call: TRBJ2-1
cdr3_length: 13
cdr3_nt: TGCGCCACCCGGGGTTGGGGGGACAATGAGCAGTTCTTC
cdr3_aa: CATRGWGDNEQFF

d_call: TRBD2
clone_size: -
v_call: TRBV4-1
j_call: TRBJ2-2
cdr3_length: 13
cdr3_nt: TGCGCCAGCAGCCGCGGGGGGACCGGGGAGCTGTTTTTT
cdr3_aa: CASSRGGTGELFF

d_call: TRBD2
clone_size: -
v_call: TRBV5-1
j_call: TRBJ2-2
cdr3_length: 15
cdr3_nt: TGCGCCAGCAGCAGGAGCGGGAGGGCCACCGGGGAGCTGTTTTTT
cdr3_aa: CASSRSGRATGELFF

d_call: -
clone_size: -
v_call: TRBV7-6
j_call: TRBJ1-1
cdr3_length: 15
cdr3_nt: TGTGCCAGCAGCTTAGGAAGTGCGGGGTACACTGAAGCTTTCTTT
cdr3_aa: CASSLGSAGYTEAFF

d_call: TRBD2
clone_size: few
v_call: TRBV28
j_call: TRBJ2-1
cdr3_length: 13
cdr3_nt: TGTGCCAGCAGGGCTAGCGGGAACAATGAGCAGTTCTTC
cdr3_aa: CASRASGNNEQFF

d_call: -
clone_size: -
v_call: TRBV30
j_call: TRBJ1-2
cdr3_length: 14
cdr3_nt: TGTGCCTGGAGTTCAGGGAGGGTCCGCTATGGCTACACCTTC
cdr3_aa: CAWSSGRVRYGYTF

d_call: TRBD2
clone_size: few
v_call: TRBV6-5
j_call: TRBJ2-1
cdr3_length: 16
cdr3_nt: TGTGCCAGCAGTTACCTTACTAGCGGGGGGGCAAATGAGCAGTTCTTC
cdr3_aa: CASSYLTSGGANEQFF

d_call: -
clone_size: once
v_call: TRBV6-5
j_call: TRBJ1-1
cdr3_length: 13
cdr3_nt: TGTGCCAGCAGCCCTAACCTAAACACTGAAGCTTTCTTT
cdr3_aa: CASSPNLNTEAFF

d_call: -
clone_size: once
v_call: TRBV2
j_call: TRBJ2-7
cdr3_length: 14
cdr3_nt: TGTGCCAGCAGTGAGCGGTATCTCTCCTACGAGCAGTACTTC
cdr3_aa: CASSERYLSYEQYF

d_call: -
clone_size: -
v_call: TRBV27
j_call: TRBJ2-1
cdr3_length: 15
cdr3_nt: TGTGCCAGCAGGTCCTGGAGCCACGGTCAGTATGGGCAGTTCTTC
cdr3_aa: CASRSWSHGQYGQFF

d_call: -
clone_size: once
v_call: TRBV6-1
j_call: TRBJ2-7
cdr3_length: 13
cdr3_nt: TGTGCCAGCAGTCCCCGGGGTCCCCTCGAGCAGTACTTC
cdr3_aa: CASSPRGPLEQYF

d_call: TRBD1
clone_size: -
v_call: TRBV10-3
j_call: TRBJ1-1
cdr3_length: 17
cdr3_nt: TGTGCCATCAGTACCGTCCCGGGACAGGGACCCAACACTGAAGCTTTCTTT
cdr3_aa: CAISTVPGQGPNTEAFF

d_call: TRBD1
clone_size: -
v_call: TRBV5-5
j_call: TRBJ2-7
cdr3_length: 14
cdr3_nt: TGTGCCAGCAGGCCCGACAGGGGTGTCTACGAGCAGTACTTC
cdr3_aa: CASRPDRGVYEQYF

d_call: -
clone_size: few
v_call: TRBV12-5
j_call: TRBJ1-1
cdr3_length: 15
cdr3_nt: TGTGCTAGTGGTTTGACAGACAGTGTCAACACTGAAGCTTTCTTT
cdr3_aa: CASGLTDSVNTEAFF

d_call: -
clone_size: -
v_call: TRBV9
j_call: TRBJ2-4
cdr3_length: 14
cdr3_nt: TGTGCCAGCAGCCCCACCGGGGGCAAAAACATTCAGTACTTC
cdr3_aa: CASSPTGGKNIQYF

d_call: -
clone_size: -
v_call: TRBV15
j_call: TRBJ2-1
cdr3_length: 16
cdr3_nt: TGTGCCACCAGCAGAGATGAGGAGACCTCCCGCGATGAGCAGTTCTTC
cdr3_aa: CATSRDEETSRDEQFF